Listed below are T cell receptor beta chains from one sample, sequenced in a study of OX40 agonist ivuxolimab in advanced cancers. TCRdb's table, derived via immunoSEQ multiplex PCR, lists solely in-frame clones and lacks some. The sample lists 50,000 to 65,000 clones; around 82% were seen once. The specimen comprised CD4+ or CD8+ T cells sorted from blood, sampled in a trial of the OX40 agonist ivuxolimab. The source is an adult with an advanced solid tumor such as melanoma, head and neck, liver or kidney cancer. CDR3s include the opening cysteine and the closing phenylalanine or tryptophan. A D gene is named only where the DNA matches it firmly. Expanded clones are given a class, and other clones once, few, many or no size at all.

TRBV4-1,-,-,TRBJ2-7,CASSKDAGNPYEQYF,TGCGCCAGCAGCAAAGACGCAGGGAATCCCTACGAGCAGTACTTC
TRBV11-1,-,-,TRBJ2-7,CASSLAAQFYEQYF,TGTGCCAGCAGCTTAGCCGCACAGTTCTACGAGCAGTACTTC
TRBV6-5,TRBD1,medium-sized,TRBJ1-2,CASRAGGAGYGYTF,TGTGCCAGCAGAGCAGGGGGCGCGGGCTATGGCTACACCTTC
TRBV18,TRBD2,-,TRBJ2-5,CASSPLAGGYQETQYF,TGTGCCAGCTCACCCCTAGCGGGGGGATACCAAGAGACCCAGTACTTC
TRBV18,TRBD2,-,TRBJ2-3,CASSPGGLAGDTDTQYF,TGTGCCAGCTCACCAGGGGGACTAGCGGGGGACACAGATACGCAGTATTTT
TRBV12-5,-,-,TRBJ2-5,CASGLTRMTGRYQETQYF,TGTGCTAGTGGTTTGACGCGAATGACAGGAAGGTACCAAGAGACCCAGTACTTC
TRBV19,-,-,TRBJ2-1,CASSPHTNEQFF,TGTGCCAGTAGCCCTCATACCAATGAGCAGTTCTTC
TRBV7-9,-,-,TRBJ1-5,CASSLGGGRGQPQHF,TGTGCCAGCAGCTTAGGCGGGGGGCGCGGGCAGCCCCAGCATTTT
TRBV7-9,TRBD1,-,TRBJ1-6,CASSLGQGGNSPLHF,TGTGCCAGCAGCTTAGGACAGGGGGGTAATTCACCCCTCCACTTT
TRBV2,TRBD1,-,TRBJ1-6,CASSRQGSGSPLHF,TGTGCCAGCAGCAGACAGGGTTCGGGTTCACCCCTCCACTTT
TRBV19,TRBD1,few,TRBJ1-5,CASSAWAGGENQPQHF,TGTGCCAGTAGTGCCTGGGCAGGGGGGGAGAATCAGCCCCAGCATTTT
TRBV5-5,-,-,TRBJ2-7,CASSWGLQSSYEQYF,TGTGCCAGCAGCTGGGGACTCCAGAGCTCCTACGAGCAGTACTTC
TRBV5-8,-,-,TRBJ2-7,CASSFRVSEQYF,TGTGCCAGCAGCTTCCGAGTTAGCGAGCAGTACTTC
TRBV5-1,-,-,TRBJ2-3,CASSSGTPSTDTQYF,TGCGCCAGCAGCAGCGGGACACCCAGCACAGATACGCAGTATTTT